This record looks at one TCR beta chain sequence and its context. These data are taken from a study of blood T cell repertoires in COVID-19. About the research overall: Nucleic acid was either cDNA or gDNA, and it came from T cells, B-cell-depleted T cells, or PBMCs.

Original analysis: It was from reference gene primer amplification that nucleated cell counts were estimated. Sequencing used immunoSEQ multiplex PCR; TCRdb keeps in-frame clones, though not all of them. Clone size and V and J calls were adopted from that table, with D and trimming inferred from the DNA. Among hundreds of thousands of clones listed, around 80% were seen once. Sequenced sample: peripheral blood. This TCR came from a woman aged 80 or over with acute or convalescent COVID-19.

The DNA of the CDR3 is TGTGCCAGCAGCTTTCAGGGCAGGAACACCGGGGAGCTGTTTTTT. Translated, it gives CASSFQGRNTGELFF. This chain connects TRBV5-5 to TRBJ2-2; possibly TRBD1 for D (5 bases). Trimming removed 2 bases from V and 1 base from J, with 9 bases in between. The CDR3 loop spans 15 amino acids. In germline, CDR1 is SGHKS, CDR2 YYEKEE (reference sequence).